Listed below are T cell receptor beta chains from one sample, sequenced in a study of Ad26.COV2.S vaccination and SARS-CoV-2 variants. TCRdb's table, derived via immunoSEQ multiplex PCR, lists solely in-frame clones and lacks some. Of over 110,000 clones in the sample, 86% were seen once. The material was peripheral blood, obtained after recovery from COVID-19. These receptors all stem from a human donor who had recovered from COVID-19. Each CDR3 is given with its conserved first and last residue. The D gene is left open where the match is weak. Some rows mark clone size as missing; the rest say once, few, many or name a class of expanded clone.

d_call: .; clone_size: .; v_call: TRBV19; j_call: TRBJ2-1; cdr3_aa: CASSIIIAGNNEQFF; cdr3_nt: TGTGCCAGTAGTATTATTATCGCAGGGAACAATGAGCAGTTCTTC
d_call: .; clone_size: .; v_call: TRBV28; j_call: TRBJ2-5; cdr3_aa: CASSLVEEEETQYF; cdr3_nt: TGTGCCAGCAGTTTGGTGGAGGAGGAAGAGACCCAGTACTTC
d_call: .; clone_size: .; v_call: TRBV24-1; j_call: TRBJ2-1; cdr3_aa: CATTTTDNEQFF; cdr3_nt: TGTGCCACCACAACTACAGACAATGAGCAGTTCTTC
d_call: .; clone_size: few; v_call: TRBV18; j_call: TRBJ1-1; cdr3_aa: CASSPRKTANTEAFF; cdr3_nt: TGTGCCAGCTCACCTAGGAAGACTGCGAACACTGAAGCTTTCTTT
d_call: TRBD2; clone_size: .; v_call: TRBV7-2; j_call: TRBJ2-5; cdr3_aa: CASTSPSPGRGADF; cdr3_nt: TGTGCCAGCACCTCCCCCTCCCCCGGGCGGGGGGCCGACTTC
d_call: .; clone_size: .; v_call: TRBV19; j_call: TRBJ1-2; cdr3_aa: CASRAGQAYGYTF; cdr3_nt: TGTGCCAGTCGGGCGGGGCAGGCCTATGGCTACACCTTC
d_call: TRBD2; clone_size: .; v_call: TRBV19; j_call: TRBJ2-2; cdr3_aa: CASAFTSGGNTGELFF; cdr3_nt: TGTGCCAGTGCATTCACTAGCGGGGGGAACACCGGGGAGCTGTTTTTT
d_call: .; clone_size: .; v_call: TRBV6-5; j_call: TRBJ2-2; cdr3_aa: CASSHLGEAGELFF; cdr3_nt: TGTGCCAGCAGTCACCTTGGGGAGGCCGGGGAGCTGTTTTTT
d_call: .; clone_size: once; v_call: TRBV7-2; j_call: TRBJ2-7; cdr3_aa: CASSTHQEQYF; cdr3_nt: TGTGCCAGCAGCACCCATCAAGAGCAGTACTTC
d_call: .; clone_size: .; v_call: TRBV30; j_call: TRBJ1-2; cdr3_aa: CAWSVPGNYGYTF; cdr3_nt: TGTGCCTGGAGTGTGCCAGGGAACTATGGCTACACCTTC
d_call: TRBD1; clone_size: .; v_call: TRBV29-1; j_call: TRBJ1-1; cdr3_aa: CSVKLTGGPNTEAFF; cdr3_nt: TGCAGCGTTAAACTGACAGGGGGACCAAACACTGAAGCTTTCTTT
d_call: .; clone_size: .; v_call: TRBV7-2; j_call: TRBJ2-7; cdr3_aa: CASSSTGHSYEQYF; cdr3_nt: TGTGCCAGCAGCTCGACAGGACACTCCTACGAGCAGTACTTC
d_call: .; clone_size: .; v_call: TRBV4-1; j_call: TRBJ1-1; cdr3_aa: CASSQDLVAVNTEAFF; cdr3_nt: TGCGCCAGCAGCCAAGATTTGGTGGCGGTGAACACTGAAGCTTTCTTT
d_call: .; clone_size: .; v_call: TRBV12-3/TRBV12-4; j_call: TRBJ2-7; cdr3_aa: CARDSDNSYEQYF; cdr3_nt: TGTGCCAGAGACTCGGACAACTCCTACGAGCAGTACTTC
d_call: .; clone_size: few; v_call: TRBV29-1; j_call: TRBJ2-7; cdr3_aa: CSVESKIDYEQYF; cdr3_nt: TGCAGCGTTGAATCTAAGATCGACTACGAGCAGTACTTC
d_call: .; clone_size: few; v_call: TRBV19; j_call: TRBJ1-2; cdr3_aa: CASRKDSFYGYTF; cdr3_nt: TGTGCCAGTAGGAAGGACAGCTTCTATGGCTACACCTTC
d_call: TRBD2; clone_size: .; v_call: TRBV7-9; j_call: TRBJ2-1; cdr3_aa: CASSLLAGLAGGYNEQFF; cdr3_nt: TGTGCCAGCAGCTTATTGGCTGGACTAGCGGGGGGCTACAATGAGCAGTTCTTC
d_call: TRBD2; clone_size: .; v_call: TRBV7-2; j_call: TRBJ2-3; cdr3_aa: CASSLLAGTDTQYF; cdr3_nt: TGTGCCAGCAGCCTACTAGCGGGCACAGATACGCAGTATTTT
d_call: .; clone_size: .; v_call: TRBV6-5; j_call: TRBJ2-7; cdr3_aa: CASGTWGFNYEQYF; cdr3_nt: TGTGCCAGCGGTACTTGGGGGTTCAACTACGAGCAGTACTTC
d_call: .; clone_size: .; v_call: TRBV30; j_call: TRBJ2-1; cdr3_aa: CAWTVDSSEFNEQFF; cdr3_nt: TGTGCCTGGACGGTGGACAGTTCAGAGTTCAATGAGCAGTTCTTC
d_call: TRBD1; clone_size: .; v_call: TRBV28; j_call: TRBJ1-2; cdr3_aa: CASSRDRGNYGYTF; cdr3_nt: TGTGCCAGCAGTCGGGACAGGGGGAACTATGGCTACACCTTC
d_call: .; clone_size: .; v_call: TRBV4-3; j_call: TRBJ2-3; cdr3_aa: CASSQGPGTDTQYF; cdr3_nt: TGCGCCAGCAGCCAAGGGCCGGGCACAGATACGCAGTATTTT
d_call: .; clone_size: .; v_call: TRBV5-8; j_call: TRBJ2-1; cdr3_aa: CASSLRSGPYNEQFF; cdr3_nt: TGTGCCAGCAGCCTTAGGTCGGGTCCCTACAATGAGCAGTTCTTC
d_call: .; clone_size: .; v_call: TRBV12-5; j_call: TRBJ2-3; cdr3_aa: CANTFRDTQYF; cdr3_nt: TGTGCTAACACGTTCAGAGATACGCAGTATTTT
d_call: .; clone_size: .; v_call: TRBV6-6; j_call: TRBJ2-5; cdr3_aa: CASSYSGGLFQETQYF; cdr3_nt: TGTGCCAGCAGTTACTCCGGGGGACTCTTCCAAGAGACCCAGTACTTC
d_call: TRBD1; clone_size: .; v_call: TRBV7-9; j_call: TRBJ2-1; cdr3_aa: CASSSVPTGANEQFF; cdr3_nt: TGTGCCAGCAGCTCTGTCCCGACAGGGGCCAATGAGCAGTTCTTC
d_call: .; clone_size: once; v_call: TRBV20-1; j_call: TRBJ2-5; cdr3_aa: CSAMGERTQYF; cdr3_nt: TGCAGTGCTATGGGGGAGAGGACCCAGTACTTC
d_call: .; clone_size: once; v_call: TRBV7-9; j_call: TRBJ2-1; cdr3_aa: CASSPTGRRNEQFF; cdr3_nt: TGTGCCAGCAGCCCTACCGGAAGGCGCAATGAGCAGTTCTTC
d_call: .; clone_size: .; v_call: TRBV7-8; j_call: TRBJ1-1; cdr3_aa: CASSQRGTEAFF; cdr3_nt: TGTGCCAGCAGCCAGAGGGGCACTGAAGCTTTCTTT
d_call: .; clone_size: .; v_call: TRBV6-2/TRBV6-3; j_call: TRBJ1-2; cdr3_aa: CASSYSSLLNYGYTF; cdr3_nt: TGTGCCAGCAGTTACTCAAGTTTGCTAAACTATGGCTACACCTTC
d_call: .; clone_size: .; v_call: TRBV2; j_call: TRBJ1-5; cdr3_aa: CASSVVDSNQPQHF; cdr3_nt: TGTGCCAGCAGTGTCGTTGACAGCAATCAGCCCCAGCATTTT
d_call: TRBD1; clone_size: .; v_call: TRBV4-3; j_call: TRBJ1-3; cdr3_aa: CASSQDLPTGAGNTIYF; cdr3_nt: TGCGCCAGCAGCCAAGATCTCCCCACAGGGGCTGGAAACACCATATATTTT
d_call: .; clone_size: .; v_call: TRBV7-2; j_call: TRBJ1-4; cdr3_aa: CASTPAGHSEKLFF; cdr3_nt: TGTGCCAGCACCCCCGCTGGGCACAGTGAAAAACTGTTTTTT
d_call: TRBD1; clone_size: .; v_call: TRBV7-9; j_call: TRBJ2-7; cdr3_aa: CASSQTGDEQYF; cdr3_nt: TGTGCCAGCAGCCAGACAGGGGACGAGCAGTACTTC
d_call: .; clone_size: .; v_call: TRBV4-1; j_call: TRBJ2-5; cdr3_aa: CASSQGVEETQYF; cdr3_nt: TGCGCCAGCAGCCAAGGGGTGGAAGAGACCCAGTACTTC
d_call: TRBD2; clone_size: .; v_call: TRBV4-3; j_call: TRBJ2-7; cdr3_aa: CASSQTSGGTPQYF; cdr3_nt: TGCGCCAGCAGCCAAACTAGCGGGGGGACACCGCAGTACTTC
d_call: .; clone_size: .; v_call: TRBV19; j_call: TRBJ2-7; cdr3_aa: CASSIMASAGSYEQYF; cdr3_nt: TGTGCCAGTAGTATTATGGCGTCGGCAGGTTCCTACGAGCAGTACTTC
d_call: .; clone_size: .; v_call: TRBV2; j_call: TRBJ1-2; cdr3_aa: CASSEDEGNGYGYTF; cdr3_nt: TGTGCCAGCAGTGAAGATGAGGGAAATGGCTATGGCTACACCTTC
d_call: .; clone_size: .; v_call: TRBV29-1; j_call: TRBJ2-7; cdr3_aa: CSGADSYEQYF; cdr3_nt: TGCAGCGGGGCGGACTCCTACGAGCAGTACTTC
d_call: .; clone_size: .; v_call: TRBV7-2; j_call: TRBJ2-3; cdr3_aa: CASSLAGDSTDTQYF; cdr3_nt: TGTGCCAGCAGCTTAGCCGGGGATAGCACAGATACGCAGTATTTT